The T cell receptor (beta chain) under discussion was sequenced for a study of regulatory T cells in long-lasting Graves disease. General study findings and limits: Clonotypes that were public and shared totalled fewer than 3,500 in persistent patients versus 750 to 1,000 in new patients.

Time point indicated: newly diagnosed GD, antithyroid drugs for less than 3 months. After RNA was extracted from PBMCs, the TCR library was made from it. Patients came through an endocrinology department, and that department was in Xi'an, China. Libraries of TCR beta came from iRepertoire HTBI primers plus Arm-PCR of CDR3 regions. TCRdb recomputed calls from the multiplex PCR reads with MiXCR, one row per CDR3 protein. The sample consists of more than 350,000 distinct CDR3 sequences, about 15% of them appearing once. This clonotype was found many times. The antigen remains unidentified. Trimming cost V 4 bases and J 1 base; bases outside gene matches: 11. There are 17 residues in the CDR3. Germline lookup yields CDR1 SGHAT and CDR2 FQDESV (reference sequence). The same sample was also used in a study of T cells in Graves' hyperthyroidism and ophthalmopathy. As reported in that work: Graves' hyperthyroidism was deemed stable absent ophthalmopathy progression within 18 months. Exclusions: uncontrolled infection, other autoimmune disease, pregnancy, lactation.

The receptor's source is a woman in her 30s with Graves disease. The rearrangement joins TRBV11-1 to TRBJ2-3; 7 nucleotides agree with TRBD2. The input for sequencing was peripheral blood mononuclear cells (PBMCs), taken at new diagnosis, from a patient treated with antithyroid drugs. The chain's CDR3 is CASSSSRDYRRTDTQYF. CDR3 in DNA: TGTGCCAGCAGCTCGAGCCGGGACTACCGCCGCACAGATACGCAGTATTTT.